This TCR beta chain is from a study of blood T cell repertoires in COVID-19. Study overall: Some COVID-19 samples were acute and others convalescent; all came from the United States, Italy and Spain. The cDNA or gDNA used as material had been derived from T cells, B-cell-depleted T cells, or PBMCs.

Patients of the Seattle cohort, enrolled during active infection, were followed longitudinally. In the original processing: It was from reference gene primer amplification that nucleated cell counts were estimated. Some clones are missing from TCRdb's copy, which holds only in-frame ones; the method was immunoSEQ multiplex PCR. Clone size and the V and J calls come from that table; the DNA yielded D and trimming. The sample carries approximately 300,000 clones, about nine tenths recorded once. The V end was cut by 5 bases, the J end by 3 bases, with 16 bases between. This CDR3 comprises 16 residues. Germline V gene data show CDR1 as MNHEY and CDR2 as SVGEGT. This clone was detected once.

This chain joins TRBV6-2 or TRBV6-3 and TRBJ1-4, with TRBD1 as a possible D gene (5 bases). The sequence was obtained from a woman in her twenties or thirties with COVID-19, enrolled during active disease. Sequenced: peripheral blood. This CDR3 is CASSRNRQNPNEKLFF. CDR3 nucleotide sequence: TGTGCCAGCAGTCGTAATCGACAGAATCCTAATGAAAAACTGTTTTTT.